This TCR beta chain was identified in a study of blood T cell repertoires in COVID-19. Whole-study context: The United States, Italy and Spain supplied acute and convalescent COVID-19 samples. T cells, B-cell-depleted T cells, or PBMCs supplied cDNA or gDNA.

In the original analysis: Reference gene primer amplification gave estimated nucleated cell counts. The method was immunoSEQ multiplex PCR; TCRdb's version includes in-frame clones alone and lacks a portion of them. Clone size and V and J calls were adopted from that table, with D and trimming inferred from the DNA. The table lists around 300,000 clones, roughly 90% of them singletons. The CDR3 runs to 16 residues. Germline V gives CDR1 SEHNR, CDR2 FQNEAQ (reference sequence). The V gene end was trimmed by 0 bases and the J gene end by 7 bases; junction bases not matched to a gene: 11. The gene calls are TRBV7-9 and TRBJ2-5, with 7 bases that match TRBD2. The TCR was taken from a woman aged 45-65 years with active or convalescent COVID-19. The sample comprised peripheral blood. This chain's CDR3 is CASSLAGGGVSGTQYF. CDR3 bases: TGTGCCAGCAGCTTAGCCGGTGGGGGGGTTTCCGGGACCCAGTACTTC.